These T cell receptor beta chains were read from a single sample in a study of blood T cell repertoires in COVID-19. Clones were sequenced by immunoSEQ multiplex PCR, and TCRdb holds only the in-frame ones, with some missing. The sample lists approximately 150,000 clones, roughly 87% occurring once. The sequenced material came from PBMCs or T cells enriched from blood (not recorded which). The source is a human donor with acute COVID-19. The donor label of this sample is uncertain. CDR3s include the opening cysteine and the closing phenylalanine or tryptophan. D genes are given only for firm matches. Clone size is shown for a subset of rows, as once, few, many or a class of expanded clone.

size,V,D,J,DNA,CDR3
NA,TRBV4-3,TRBD1,TRBJ1-4,TGCGCCAGCAGTGCCGGGACAGGGTATGAAAAACTGTTTTTT,CASSAGTGYEKLFF
NA,TRBV30,NA,TRBJ2-3,TGTGCCTGGACTCGCCAGGGGCCATCCACAGATACGCAGTATTTT,CAWTRQGPSTDTQYF
few,TRBV12-3/TRBV12-4,NA,TRBJ2-7,TGTGCCAGCAGTCCAGGGCCCGAGCAGTACTTC,CASSPGPEQYF
once,TRBV18,NA,TRBJ1-5,TGTGCCAGCTCACCAATCCCGACAGGCCCTAATCAGCCCCAGCATTTT,CASSPIPTGPNQPQHF
NA,TRBV18,TRBD1,TRBJ1-1,TGTGCCAGCTCACCTCTTGGGACAGGGTGGGTGAACACTGAAGCTTTCTTT,CASSPLGTGWVNTEAFF
NA,TRBV11-1,NA,TRBJ2-7,TGTGCCAGCAGCTTTGGAGGTGAGCAGTACTTC,CASSFGGEQYF
NA,TRBV19,TRBD1,TRBJ1-2,TGTGCCAGTTCGACAGGGGGCGTTTATGGCTACACCTTC,CASSTGGVYGYTF
NA,TRBV15,NA,TRBJ1-6,TGTGCCACCAGCAGAGATGTCGGGGGAGTCCCCCTCCACTTT,CATSRDVGGVPLHF
once,TRBV4-1,NA,TRBJ1-1,TGCGCCAGCAGCCAAACGGGCCGGAGGACTGAAGCTTTCTTT,CASSQTGRRTEAFF
NA,TRBV2,NA,TRBJ1-2,TGTGCCAGCAGCTCCGACACCTATGGCTACACCTTC,CASSSDTYGYTF
NA,TRBV11-3,NA,TRBJ2-3,TGTGCCAGCAGCTTAGGCCAGGGCGATACGCAGTATTTT,CASSLGQGDTQYF
NA,TRBV7-2,TRBD2,TRBJ2-1,TGTGCCAGCCACGGGAGGAGCAATGAGCAGTTCTTC,CASHGRSNEQFF